This T cell receptor beta chain emerged from a study of T cells and copy number aberrations in small-cell lung cancer (dated by TCRdb to about 2021). Broadly, across the study: To relate T cell metrics to mutations and copy number aberrations, the same tumor regions underwent both TCR repertoire sequencing and whole-exome sequencing. Tumor TCR data were available for 16 to 20 patients, and TCR data from both tumor and normal tissue were available for more than 11 patients. What the work shows at the level of the full study, not this receptor alone: The study was limited by a small sample size because surgical resection is uncommon in small-cell lung cancer, and the findings require validation. Every specimen was formalin-fixed paraffin-embedded tissue, a material known to introduce sequencing artifacts. Lower T-cell density, richness and clonality were observed in tumors than in adjacent lung tissue, although the difference in density was not significant. The TCR repertoire varied greatly across regions, with about 75-98% of clones confined to one region, an overlap lower than in localized NSCLC. Higher copy number aberration burden was negatively correlated with tumor T-cell density, richness and clonality.

Worth noting for this clone: Its antigen is unknown. The sample holds no much larger clone one base away, and base qualities are not on file.

The immunoSEQ hsTCRB Kit was used with multiplexed V- and J-gene primers to amplify TCR-beta CDR3 regions from genomic DNA. Unique DNA barcodes were added in a second PCR, and the samples were pooled together with a negative control and a positive control. The pooled TCR-beta libraries were sequenced using a 150-cycle paired-end protocol on an Illumina MiSeq. From the authors' description of their analysis: Raw sequencing data were processed by Adaptive Biotechnologies into a report with normalized, annotated TCR-beta repertoires. T-cell density was calculated by normalizing TCR-beta templates to usable DNA, with usable DNA estimated through amplification of housekeeping genes. Richness was defined as the count of unique rearrangements, and clonality was defined as 1 minus Pielou's evenness. Three measures quantified intratumor TCR heterogeneity between regions: the Jaccard index, the Morisita overlap index, and the proportion of shared top-20 clonotypes. TCRdb provides this immuneACCESS table in a form limited to in-frame rearrangements. Some clones are lacking; in checked studies, under half of them reflect an unresolved V gene, and why the rest are absent is not known. V and J calls and clone size are given by that table; D and trimming were obtained from the DNA. The sample table records roughly 520 clones; under 95% of these occur just once. Over 2.5% of the sample lies in the top ten.

The donors were limited-stage small-cell lung cancer patients whose surgical resection took place in Hangzhou, China, between the late 2000s and the early 2020s. Every donor went straight to surgery with no preoperative chemotherapy or radiotherapy, and no donor was given immunotherapy either before or after surgery. Each of the 15 to 20 patients in the sequenced cohort was a smoker or a heavy second-hand smoker. To represent spatial heterogeneity of the primary tumors, a grid approach was used to collect three regions from each tumor FFPE block. Tumor regions were macrodissected for enrichment of malignant cells, and only regions expected to yield at least 150 ng DNA were selected. To characterize T cell repertoire heterogeneity, the study applied multi-region TCR-beta sequencing to resected limited-stage small-cell lung cancers and to tumor-adjacent lung tissue. The AllPrep DNA/RNA FFPE Kit (Qiagen) was used to extract genomic DNA from the FFPE tissue.

The germline V gene specifies SGDLS as CDR1 and YYNGEE as CDR2. V trim: 3 bases; J trim: 2 bases; unmatched bases: 0. The CDR3 holds 14 amino acids from the cysteine to the phenylalanine. The entry retains the CDR3 DNA only, 42 bases that are in frame from base 1. The sample taken for sequencing was tumor tissue. The receptor's source is a man between 50 and 59 years old with small cell lung cancer. The rearranged chain carries TRBV9 and TRBJ2-1, with TRBD2 matching 9 junction bases. The DNA sequence is as follows: TGTGCCAGCAGCGCTAGCGGGGCCTACAATGAGCAGTTCTTC. This sequence encodes CASSASGAYNEQFF.